The T cell receptor (beta chain) under discussion was sequenced for a study of response to subunit inactivated influenza vaccine. Study conclusions and caveats: Every seasonal influenza vaccination brings in few new T cells, the authors suggested.

In TCRdb, the RT-PCR reads were re-called with MiXCR into one record per CDR3 protein. The top ten hold less than 9% of the sample, which has hundreds of thousands of distinct CDR3 sequences, around 14% seen once. This CDR3 region has 14 residues. V was pared by 5 bases and J by 2 bases, with 13 bases between. The germline gives CDR1 SGHAT, CDR2 FQNNGV. In this sample, this clonotype turned up many times. Antigen specificity is unknown. This sequence originates from a man in his fifties who received an inactivated influenza vaccine. The sample in question was PBMCs from blood, obtained approximately 15 days before vaccination. The J gene is TRBJ2-7, the V gene TRBV11-2, with no clear D. The CDR3 here is CASSANRFPYEQYF. The CDR3 DNA sequence: TGTGCCAGCAGCGCCAATCGGTTTCCCTACGAGCAGTACTTC.